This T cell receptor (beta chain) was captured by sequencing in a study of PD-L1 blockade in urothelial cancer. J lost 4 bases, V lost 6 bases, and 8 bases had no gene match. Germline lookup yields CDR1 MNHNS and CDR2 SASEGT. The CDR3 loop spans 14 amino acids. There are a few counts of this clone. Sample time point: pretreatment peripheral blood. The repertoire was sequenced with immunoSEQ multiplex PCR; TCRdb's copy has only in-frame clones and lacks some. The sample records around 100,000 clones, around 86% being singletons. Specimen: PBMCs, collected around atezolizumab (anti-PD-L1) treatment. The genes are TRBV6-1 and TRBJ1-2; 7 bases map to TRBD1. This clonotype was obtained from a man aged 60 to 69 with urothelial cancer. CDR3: CASSGRDSLYGYTF. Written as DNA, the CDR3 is TGTGCCAGCAGCGGCCGGGACAGCCTCTATGGCTACACCTTC.